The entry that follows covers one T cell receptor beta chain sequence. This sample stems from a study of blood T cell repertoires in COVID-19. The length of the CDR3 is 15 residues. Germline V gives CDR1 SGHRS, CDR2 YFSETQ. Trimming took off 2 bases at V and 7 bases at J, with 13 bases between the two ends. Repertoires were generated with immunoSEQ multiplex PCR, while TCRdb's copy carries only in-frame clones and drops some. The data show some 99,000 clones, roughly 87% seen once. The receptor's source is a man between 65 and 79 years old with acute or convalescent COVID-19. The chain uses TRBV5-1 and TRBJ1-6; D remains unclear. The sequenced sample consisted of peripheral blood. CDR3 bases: TGCGCCAGCAGCTTTACGGTCGGTAGCAATTCACCCCTCCACTTT. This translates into CASSFTVGSNSPLHF.